This is a list of T cell receptor beta chains from one sample in a study of T-cell reconstitution after alpha-beta-depleted transplantation in children. TCRdb recomputed calls from the PCR reads with MiXCR, one row per CDR3 protein. This table has roughly 300,000 distinct CDR3 sequences, around a tenth appearing once. Sample: peripheral blood, taken 180 days after TCRalphabeta/CD19-depleted stem cell transplant. The source of these receptors is a male patient aged 2-10 years who had a stem cell transplant for chronic granulomatous disease, so the T cells may come from the graft donor. The CDR3 runs from the conserved cysteine through the conserved F or W. The D gene is left open where the match is weak. For some rows the clone size is stated as once, few or many, or as a class when expanded; others skip it.

len	abundance	j_gene	d_gene	v_gene	CDR3nt	CDR3aa
17	many	TRBJ2-7	TRBD2	TRBV6-5	TGTGCCAGCAGCCCCAAGGGGAGAGCGGGAGGAGGGTACGAGCAGTACTTC	CASSPKGRAGGGYEQYF
14	many	TRBJ2-7	.	TRBV20-1	TGCAGTGCTAGAAGAGGGGGGCCAGCCTACGAGCAGTACTTC	CSARRGGPAYEQYF
17	few	TRBJ2-2	.	TRBV5-1	TGCGCCAGCAGCTTACCAATCGAGCAGACGAACACCGGGGAGCTGTTTTTT	CASSLPIEQTNTGELFF
12	many	TRBJ1-2	.	TRBV20-1	TGCAGTCCCAGGTGGGAGACCTATGGCTACACCTTC	CSPRWETYGYTF
13	.	TRBJ2-3	.	TRBV5-4	TGTGCCAGCCGCAACCTAGGCTCAGATACGCAGTATTTT	CASRNLGSDTQYF
15	.	TRBJ2-7	.	TRBV20-1	TGCAGTGCTAGAGATGTGGGTTCCTCCCCATACGAGCAGTACTTC	CSARDVGSSPYEQYF
15	many	TRBJ2-5	TRBD1	TRBV20-1	TGCAGTGCTAGAGATCCCGGGACAGCACAAGAGACCCAGTACTTC	CSARDPGTAQETQYF
12	many	TRBJ1-2	TRBD1	TRBV29-1	TGCAGCGTTGAAGACAGGGGGCATGGCTACACCTTC	CSVEDRGHGYTF
16	few	TRBJ2-1	.	TRBV3-2	TGTGCCTCCTCCCCCCGCGGTAGCTCCACCTACAATGAGCAGTTCTTC	CASSPRGSSTYNEQFF
16	many	TRBJ2-5	TRBD2	TRBV20-1	TGCAGTGCTAGGGCTCTGGGCGGGAGTAAAGAAGAGACCCAGTACTTC	CSARALGGSKEETQYF
16	many	TRBJ2-5	TRBD2	TRBV28	TGTGCCAGCAGTTTTTTAGCGGGAGGAACCCAAGAGACCCAGTACTTC	CASSFLAGGTQETQYF
16	many	TRBJ2-5	TRBD2	TRBV7-8	TGTGCCAGCAGCCACAGACTAGCCGGTCGGCAAGAGACCCAGTACTTC	CASSHRLAGRQETQYF
16	many	TRBJ2-1	TRBD2	TRBV7-3	TGTGCCAGCAGCTTATCCCCTAGCGGGTTATACAATGAGCAGTTCTTC	CASSLSPSGLYNEQFF
11	many	TRBJ2-1	.	TRBV4-2	TGTGCCAGCAGCCAAGCTGATGAGCAGTTCTTC	CASSQADEQFF
15	many	TRBJ2-5	TRBD2	TRBV18	TGTGCCAGCTCACCACTGGCTAGCGGGAGTGAGACCCAGTACTTC	CASSPLASGSETQYF
11	many	TRBJ2-5	.	TRBV10-3	TGTGCCATCAGCACGACGGAGACCCAGTACTTC	CAISTTETQYF
14	many	TRBJ2-1	TRBD2	TRBV4-2	TGTGCCAGCAGCCAGCTAGCGGGGGGGAATGAGCAGTTCTTC	CASSQLAGGNEQFF
14	many	TRBJ1-1	.	TRBV20-1	TGCAGTGCTAGACCGGGACGGTCGAACACTGAAGCTTTCTTT	CSARPGRSNTEAFF
12	many	TRBJ2-4	.	TRBV4-1	TGCGCCAGCAGCCAGCCTCGGGGTCGCCAGTACTTC	CASSQPRGRQYF
11	.	TRBJ1-4	.	TRBV28	TGTGCCAGCAACGGCGAAACCCACTTAGTTTTT	CASNGETHLVF
14	many	TRBJ1-3	.	TRBV12-3/TRBV12-4	TGTGCCAGCAGTTTTCAGGTTTTTGGGAACACCATATATTTT	CASSFQVFGNTIYF
13	many	TRBJ1-6	.	TRBV12-3/TRBV12-4	TGTGCCAGCAGTTTAAGCGGCAATTCACCCCTCCACTTT	CASSLSGNSPLHF
16	many	TRBJ1-5	.	TRBV20-1	TGCAGTGCTAACGTCGCCTACAGAGGGGGTTGGCAGCCCCAGCATTTT	CSANVAYRGGWQPQHF
13	.	TRBJ2-4	TRBD2	TRBV11-2	TGTGCCAGCAGCTCCTCAAGACTAGCCCCTCAGTACTTC	CASSSSRLAPQYF
16	medium-sized	TRBJ2-1	TRBD2	TRBV11-2	TGTGCCAGCAGCTTAGATGGGACTAGCTGGTACAATGAGCAGTTCTTC	CASSLDGTSWYNEQFF
15	many	TRBJ2-5	.	TRBV2	TGTGCCAGCAGTTGGGGTGGGAGCTACCAAGAGACCCAGTACTTC	CASSWGGSYQETQYF
15	many	TRBJ2-7	TRBD1	TRBV6-5	TGTGCCAGCAGTTACTGGGACAGGGGAGGTTACGAGCAGTACTTC	CASSYWDRGGYEQYF
13	many	TRBJ2-7	.	TRBV7-8	TGTGCCAGCAGCTTGACTGGTTACTACGAGCAGTACTTC	CASSLTGYYEQYF
13	.	TRBJ2-7	.	TRBV25-1	TGTGCCAGCAGTGATCTCGCGGAGTACGAGCAGTACTTC	CASSDLAEYEQYF
17	many	TRBJ2-7	TRBD2	TRBV20-1	TGCAGTGCTCACGACATGTCCGGACTAGCGGCTACCTACGAGCAGTACTTC	CSAHDMSGLAATYEQYF
14	many	TRBJ2-7	.	TRBV20-1	TGCAGTGCTAGGGTAACGAGGAGCGGGCGTGAGCAGTACTTC	CSARVTRSGREQYF
14	many	TRBJ2-2	.	TRBV12-3/TRBV12-4	TGTGCCAGCAGTTCAATAAAGGCCTCCGGGGAGCTGTTTTTT	CASSSIKASGELFF
13	many	TRBJ1-4	.	TRBV20-1	TGCAGTGCTAGATCCGGGTCCCCTCGAAAACTGTTTTTT	CSARSGSPRKLFF
15	many	TRBJ2-4	.	TRBV28	TGTGCCAGCAGGCTGACTAGGGGGTCCAAAAACATTCAGTACTTC	CASRLTRGSKNIQYF
10	many	TRBJ1-5	.	TRBV10-1	TGCGCCACCTCCAATCAGCCCCAGCATTTT	CATSNQPQHF
14	many	TRBJ2-5	TRBD2	TRBV5-1	TGCGCCAGCAGCTTGGTAGCGGGGTTGGAGACCCAGTACTTC	CASSLVAGLETQYF
14	few	TRBJ2-7	.	TRBV7-9	TGTGCCAGCAGCCCAAGGGGCCAACCCTACGAGCAGTACTTC	CASSPRGQPYEQYF
15	.	TRBJ1-2	.	TRBV23-1	TGCGCCAGCAGTCAATCGAACCTTAGAGGAGGTGGCTACACCTTC	CASSQSNLRGGGYTF
17	few	TRBJ2-1	TRBD1	TRBV6-5	TGTGCCAGCAGTTCAATAGCCGGGACAGGGGGGGGGAATGAGCAGTTCTTC	CASSSIAGTGGGNEQFF
14	few	TRBJ2-6	.	TRBV30	TGTGCCTGTCCACGAACTTCTGGGGCCAACGTCCTGACTTTC	CACPRTSGANVLTF
14	many	TRBJ2-3	TRBD1	TRBV7-6	TGTGCCAGCAGCTTCTACAGGGGTGGAGATACGCAGTATTTT	CASSFYRGGDTQYF
13	many	TRBJ2-3	.	TRBV20-1	TGCAGTGCTAGTGGGGGGCAAGGAGATACGCAGTATTTT	CSASGGQGDTQYF
15	many	TRBJ1-1	.	TRBV5-1	TGCGCCAGCAGCTTGGAGGGGGGTAGGTCCACTGAAGCTTTCTTT	CASSLEGGRSTEAFF
14	many	TRBJ2-7	.	TRBV12-3/TRBV12-4	TGTGCCAGCAGTCTCGGGCTAATCCCTGGGGAGCAGTACTTC	CASSLGLIPGEQYF
15	many	TRBJ2-5	.	TRBV4-3	TGCGCCAGCAGCCGAAACAGAGATCGACGAGAGACCCAGTACTTC	CASSRNRDRRETQYF
13	many	TRBJ2-1	.	TRBV20-1	TGCAGTGCTAGTCGGGACCCCCAGCATGAGCAGTTCTTC	CSASRDPQHEQFF
13	.	TRBJ2-5	.	TRBV18	TGTGCCAGCTCACCAGGGGTCGGGGAGACCCAGTACTTC	CASSPGVGETQYF
15	many	TRBJ2-2	.	TRBV6-5	TGTGCCAGCAGTTCCACAGGGACGGCTACCGGGGAGCTGTTTTTT	CASSSTGTATGELFF
15	many	TRBJ1-2	.	TRBV7-2	TGTGCCAGCAGCTTAGCGTTGGCAGGTAGTCATGGCTACACCTTC	CASSLALAGSHGYTF
15	.	TRBJ2-3	.	TRBV5-6	TGTGCCAGCAGAATAGTACGGGGGAGGACAGATACGCAGTATTTT	CASRIVRGRTDTQYF
15	few	TRBJ2-7	.	TRBV11-2	TGTGCCAGCAGGGGCAGGGGAGAGGGGGACCACGAGCAGTACTTC	CASRGRGEGDHEQYF
15	medium-sized	TRBJ1-5	.	TRBV5-1	TGCGCCAGCAGCTTGGCTGCAGGAGTTTATCAGCCCCAGCATTTT	CASSLAAGVYQPQHF
13	many	TRBJ1-6	.	TRBV7-3	TGTGCCAGCAGCTTAACTATTCGGTCACCCCTCCACTTT	CASSLTIRSPLHF
13	many	TRBJ2-1	.	TRBV10-3	TGTGCCATCAGTGACCTAAGGGAGAATGAGCAGTTCTTC	CAISDLRENEQFF
16	many	TRBJ2-6	.	TRBV20-1	TGCAGTGCTAGAGGTGACATGGTTGCTGGGGCCAACGTCCTGACTTTC	CSARGDMVAGANVLTF
19	many	TRBJ1-3	TRBD1	TRBV12-3/TRBV12-4	TGTGCCAGCAGTTTCCACCTAGAACCTCGGACAGGGCTAGGAAACACCATATATTTT	CASSFHLEPRTGLGNTIYF
13	many	TRBJ2-3	.	TRBV29-1	TGCAGCGCCGGGGGGCGGGGTCCAGGGACGCAGTATTTT	CSAGGRGPGTQYF
11	many	TRBJ1-2	TRBD1	TRBV6-2/TRBV6-3	TGTGCCAGCGGACAGGGTGGTGGCTACACCTTC	CASGQGGGYTF
15	many	TRBJ2-1	.	TRBV9	TGTGCCAGCAGCGTAGAGCGCCTATCCTACAATGAGCAGTTCTTC	CASSVERLSYNEQFF